A single T cell receptor (beta chain) is shown here with its context. Its cognate antigen is unknown. Donors were nominally healthy when sampled, though unrecorded immune exposures were likely. The PCR had 60 Vbeta and 13 Jbeta primers. Profiled with immunoSEQ multiplex PCR; TCRdb holds only in-frame clones, not every one. There are 150,000 to 200,000 clones in the sample; 70% to 80% occur only once, and roughly 1.4% lies in the top ten. This record belongs to a study of cytomegalovirus exposure and HLA in healthy donors. The study's findings and limits: Apart from CMV serostatus, no immune exposure information was available. In vitro checks showed that three CMV-associated chains really do target CMV antigens.

The CDR3 runs to 15 residues. Trimming took 4 bases from V and 5 from J; bases not matched to a gene: 7. Germline lookup yields CDR1 LGHNA and CDR2 YNFKEQ. This receptor was obtained from a man between 18 and 29 years old in good health and CMV-seronegative. V gene TRBV4-2 combines with J gene TRBJ2-4, with TRBD1 matching over 8 bases. Sequenced input: PBMCs. CDR3 loop: CASSPSADRENIQYF. CDR3 sequence (DNA): TGTGCCAGCAGCCCATCTGCGGACAGGGAAAACATTCAGTACTTC.